The subject of this entry is one TCR beta chain. This clonotype has a count of ten or more. The antigen it recognizes is unknown. Per-base qualities were not stored, and no clone one base away is much larger. Libraries were constructed by multiplex PCR. TCRdb records Illumina HiSeq 4000 as the sequencer. To build TCR beta libraries, CDR3 regions were amplified by Arm-PCR using iRepertoire HTBI primers. Gel purification was performed on PCR products prior to sequencing. In the original analysis: Gene usage analysis of CDR3 amino acid clonotypes used the approximately 56 TRBV and some 13 TRBJ segments found across samples. Filtered high-quality paired reads were merged into contigs using COPE and FqMerger. BLAST was used to align contigs to IMGT TRBV, TRBD and TRBJ reference genes, with CDR3 defined following IMGT. Clonotypes above 0.1% frequency were classified as highly expanded clones. Shannon entropy served as the measure of repertoire diversity, while the Gini coefficient captured V-J evenness. A clonotype found in more than one individual was treated as public. TCRdb trimmed public reads at Q25 via fastp, called clones via MiXCR and kept in-frame beta chains. Rows are combined by CDR3 protein, so each entry shows the most common genes and DNA. The authors' filters were not applied to this entry. In this sample the table shows some 340,000 distinct CDR3 sequences, roughly 25% of which occur a single time. The top ten clonotypes cover under 35% of the sample.

This entry belongs to a study of regulatory T cells in long-lasting Graves disease (TCRdb year 2021). Concerning the study at large: To count as having persistent Graves' disease, a patient had to have received antithyroid drug treatment for over 5 years with TSH receptor autoantibodies remaining persistently positive. Peripheral blood TCR sequencing and RNA sequencing compared persistent Graves' disease patients with newly diagnosed Graves' disease patients. The study was registered as a clinical trial and conducted in China. A total of roughly 33 samples were covered by TCR sequencing, comprising approximately 13 persistent and around 20 newly diagnosed Graves' disease patients. On average, persistent Graves' disease patients in the clinical cohort had been on antithyroid drugs for roughly 11 years. Study-wide findings and limitations: Sequencing and analysis were limited to the TCR beta chain. TRBV28, TRBJ1-2 and TRBJ2-5 were preferentially used in persistent disease, while TRBV20-1 and TRBJ2-1 were favored in newly diagnosed disease. A larger number of public clonotypes was shared among persistent patients (more than 2,500) than among newly diagnosed patients (around 880). Compared with newly diagnosed patients, patients with persistent Graves' disease had lower TCR Shannon entropy and fewer highly expanded clones, which suggests clonal expansion. The authors noted that the small sample size was a limitation that may lower accuracy. Peripheral blood alone was examined, since thyroid tissue, which constituted the primary lesion, could not be accessed.

The CDR3 spans 14 residues, from the cysteine through the phenylalanine. Solely the CDR3 DNA is kept, with 42 bases framed from the first base. V is pared back by 4 bases and J by 5 bases, with 12 bases lying between the germline termini. The intended sense of this specimen's time point label: persistent/refractory GD, antithyroid drugs over 5 years with positive TRAb. RNA was extracted from PBMCs in TRIzol for both TCR sequencing and RNA sequencing. Graves' disease was diagnosed according to American Thyroid Association guidelines. The patients came from an endocrinology department in Xi'an, China. Each patient gave around 9 milliliters of peripheral blood, collected in an EDTA anticoagulant tube. PBMCs were isolated by Ficoll Paque Plus density gradient separation without further T cell sorting. An Agilent 2100 Bioanalyzer and agarose gel were used to check RNA quality, and a NanoDrop 2000 was used to measure RNA concentration.

This specimen was peripheral blood mononuclear cells (PBMCs), taken when the disease was refractory, from a patient treated with antithyroid drugs. The chain uses TRBV12-3 or TRBV12-4 and TRBJ1-5; a tentative D match to TRBD1 spans 6 bases. This TCR was sampled from a woman aged 40 to 49 with Graves disease. Donor details come from another sample of the same person, matched by shared clones. The CDR3 region has the sequence CASSWDKRHQPQHF. In nucleotide form, the sequence is TGTGCCAGCAGTTGGGACAAACGACATCAGCCCCAGCATTTT.